The rows below give T cell receptor beta chains drawn from one sample of a study of response to subunit inactivated influenza vaccine. TCRdb re-analysed the RT-PCR reads in MiXCR, keeping a single row per CDR3 protein. The table lists some 550,000 distinct CDR3 sequences, under 25% of them singletons. These data were also filed under a second study, of T cells expressing NK-cell markers.

The specimen comprised CD4+ T cells sorted from PBMCs, sampled roughly 13 days after vaccination. All receptors come from a man between 45 and 60 years old who received an inactivated influenza vaccine. Both conserved end residues are part of each CDR3. D genes are given only for firm matches. Part of the rows lack a size; the others show once, few, many or a class for expanded clones.

NA	TRBD1	TRBV29-1	TRBJ1-4	CSAGGQGGSANEKLFF	TGCAGCGCTGGGGGACAGGGAGGGTCAGCTAATGAAAAACTGTTTTTT
NA	NA	TRBV7-9	TRBJ1-2	CASSTRGGGGYTF	TGTGCCAGCAGCACTAGGGGTGGGGGCGGCTACACCTTC
many	NA	TRBV12-3/TRBV12-4	TRBJ2-5	CASSQHDVGTQYF	TGTGCCAGCAGTCAACACGACGTTGGGACCCAGTACTTC
many	TRBD2	TRBV28	TRBJ2-3	CASSLGLAGGDTQYF	TGTGCCAGCAGCTTAGGGCTAGCGGGAGGAGATACGCAGTATTTT
few	NA	TRBV3-1	TRBJ1-1	CASSRSGGRAEAFF	TGTGCCAGCAGCCGAAGTGGGGGGCGGGCTGAAGCTTTCTTT
NA	NA	TRBV6-2/TRBV6-3	TRBJ2-7	CASRLSYEQYF	TGTGCCAGCAGGCTCTCCTACGAGCAGTACTTC
NA	NA	TRBV24-1	TRBJ1-3	CATTPSGNTIYF	TGTGCCACCACACCCTCTGGAAACACCATATATTTT
many	TRBD2	TRBV6-1	TRBJ2-7	CASTPIAGGSGYEQYF	TGTGCCAGCACGCCGATAGCGGGGGGCTCCGGATACGAGCAGTACTTC
NA	TRBD2	TRBV12-3/TRBV12-4	TRBJ2-1	CASKTSGSNEQFF	TGTGCCAGCAAAACTAGCGGGAGCAATGAGCAGTTCTTC
NA	TRBD2	TRBV30	TRBJ2-3	CACTKTSPTTDTQYF	TGTGCCTGCACGAAGACTAGCCCTACTACAGATACGCAGTATTTT
NA	NA	TRBV29-1	TRBJ2-7	CSVEEYTDTYEQYF	TGCAGCGTTGAAGAGTACACTGATACCTACGAGCAGTACTTC
few	TRBD1	TRBV4-2	TRBJ2-7	CASSQTYGTGVFYEQYF	TGTGCCAGCAGCCAGACTTATGGGACAGGGGTTTTCTACGAGCAGTACTTC
many	NA	TRBV7-9	TRBJ1-5	CASSWDGNQPQHF	TGTGCCAGCAGCTGGGACGGCAATCAGCCCCAGCATTTT
few	TRBD1	TRBV20-1	TRBJ1-6	CSAGSGQNNSPLHF	TGCAGTGCTGGCTCGGGACAGAATAATTCACCCCTCCACTTT
NA	TRBD1	TRBV20-1	TRBJ2-7	CSAARGGQGYEQYF	TGCAGTGCTGCACGCGGGGGACAGGGCTACGAGCAGTACTTC
NA	NA	TRBV10-3	TRBJ1-1	CAIVVGTEAFF	TGTGCCATCGTCGTGGGCACTGAAGCTTTCTTT
NA	TRBD2	TRBV12-5	TRBJ2-1	CASGLPAGEGEQFF	TGTGCTAGTGGTTTGCCAGCGGGAGAAGGTGAGCAGTTCTTC
NA	NA	TRBV20-1	TRBJ2-4	CSALLAKSTNIQYF	TGCAGTGCCCTCCTAGCGAAATCCACAAACATTCAGTACTTC
once	NA	TRBV5-1	TRBJ1-1	CASSEDDSIMNTEAFF	TGCGCCAGCAGCGAAGACGACAGTATTATGAACACTGAAGCTTTCTTT
NA	NA	TRBV2	TRBJ2-5	CASSTDRGETQYF	TGTGCCAGCAGTACGGACAGAGGAGAGACCCAGTACTTC
NA	NA	TRBV20-1	TRBJ2-3	CSARDQTRLTDTQYF	TGCAGTGCTAGAGATCAAACTAGGCTCACAGATACGCAGTATTTT
few	NA	TRBV6-1	TRBJ2-5	CASSAQWGWRETQYF	TGTGCCAGCAGCGCACAGTGGGGGTGGCGGGAGACCCAGTACTTC
NA	NA	TRBV10-2	TRBJ2-7	CASSGIHGGTYEQYF	TGCGCCAGCAGTGGGATCCATGGGGGCACCTACGAGCAGTACTTC
NA	TRBD2	TRBV28	TRBJ2-1	CASSNLGTSGINEQFF	TGTGCCAGCAGCAACCTCGGGACTAGCGGGATCAATGAGCAGTTCTTC
few	TRBD1	TRBV3-1	TRBJ1-2	CASSRSRDRGDGYTF	TGTGCCAGCAGCCGGTCCCGGGACAGGGGTGACGGCTACACCTTC
few	NA	TRBV9	TRBJ2-1	CASSVGRGSYNEQFF	TGTGCCAGCAGCGTCGGCAGGGGCTCGTACAATGAGCAGTTCTTC
NA	NA	TRBV12-3/TRBV12-4	TRBJ2-7	CASSLGIEYEQYF	TGTGCCAGCAGTTTGGGGATCGAGTACGAGCAGTACTTC
NA	NA	TRBV6-5	TRBJ1-2	CASSSPGLGQDGYTF	TGTGCCAGCAGTTCCCCGGGACTGGGCCAAGATGGCTACACCTTC
few	NA	TRBV20-1	TRBJ2-7	CSAGTFYNEQYF	TGCAGTGCTGGGACGTTCTATAACGAGCAGTACTTC
NA	NA	TRBV11-2	TRBJ2-1	CASSSLRERAYNEQFF	TGTGCCAGCAGCTCCCTCCGGGAGCGGGCCTACAATGAGCAGTTCTTC
few	TRBD1	TRBV4-3	TRBJ2-7	CASSQDFRDRVF	TGCGCCAGCAGCCAAGACTTTCGGGACAGAGTTTTC
many	NA	TRBV5-1	TRBJ2-2	CASSSSPTSTGELFF	TGCGCCAGCAGCTCCTCACCCACGAGCACCGGGGAGCTGTTTTTT
few	NA	TRBV18	TRBJ1-6	CASSPRSGEGSPLHF	TGTGCCAGCTCACCACGGAGCGGGGAAGGTTCACCCCTCCACTTT
few	NA	TRBV9	TRBJ1-3	CASSVDGSSGNTIYF	TGTGCCAGCAGCGTAGACGGTAGCTCTGGAAACACCATATATTTT
NA	TRBD1	TRBV27	TRBJ1-1	CASWGQGYGTEAFF	TGTGCCAGCTGGGGACAGGGATATGGCACTGAAGCTTTCTTT
many	NA	TRBV5-5	TRBJ1-1	CASSFTRGGTEAFF	TGTGCCAGCAGCTTTACCAGGGGCGGCACTGAAGCTTTCTTT
NA	NA	TRBV6-1	TRBJ2-7	CASSISEAEQYF	TGTGCCAGCAGTATTAGCGAAGCCGAGCAGTACTTC
NA	NA	TRBV9	TRBJ2-6	CASSVGWTPSGANVLTF	TGTGCCAGCAGCGTAGGATGGACACCCTCTGGGGCCAACGTCCTGACTTTC
NA	TRBD2	TRBV20-1	TRBJ2-5	CSASTSGVGETQYF	TGCAGTGCTAGCACTAGCGGGGTTGGGGAGACCCAGTACTTC
few	NA	TRBV20-1	TRBJ2-3	CSARVSTDTQYF	TGCAGTGCTAGAGTGTCCACAGATACGCAGTATTTT
NA	NA	TRBV2	TRBJ2-3	CASSAGLAGTDTQYF	TGTGCCAGCAGTGCTGGTCTAGCCGGCACAGATACGCAGTATTTT
few	NA	TRBV6-2/TRBV6-3	TRBJ2-3	CASSTTGTYSWNTQYF	TGTGCCAGCAGTACTACCGGGACTTACTCTTGGAACACGCAGTATTTT
few	NA	TRBV20-1	TRBJ1-2	CSARSRGDYTF	TGCAGTGCTAGATCCAGGGGCGACTACACCTTC
NA	TRBD1	TRBV5-1	TRBJ2-7	CASSLLGQGSYEQYF	TGCGCCAGCAGCTTGCTGGGACAGGGAAGCTACGAGCAGTACTTC
NA	NA	TRBV10-3	TRBJ2-7	CAISGKAFSSPYEQYF	TGTGCCATCAGTGGGAAAGCCTTTTCAAGCCCCTACGAGCAGTACTTC
NA	NA	TRBV7-9	TRBJ1-4	CASSHGGREGKLFF	TGTGCCAGCAGCCACGGGGGGCGTGAGGGAAAACTGTTTTTT
few	NA	TRBV20-1	TRBJ2-1	CSASGFETTNNEQFF	TGCAGTGCTAGCGGCTTCGAGACTACCAACAATGAGCAGTTCTTC
few	TRBD2	TRBV10-1	TRBJ2-2	CASSATSGVVTGELFF	TGCGCCAGCAGTGCCACTAGCGGGGTCGTAACCGGGGAGCTGTTTTTT
NA	NA	TRBV29-1	TRBJ1-1	CSVVVGTWGTEAFF	TGCAGCGTTGTAGTCGGCACCTGGGGCACTGAAGCTTTCTTT
NA	TRBD2	TRBV5-1	TRBJ2-5	CASRQTSGRAQTQYF	TGCGCCAGCAGACAGACTAGCGGGAGGGCCCAGACCCAGTACTTC
NA	NA	TRBV7-9	TRBJ2-3	CASSLVRGGRTDTQYF	TGTGCCAGCAGCTTAGTGCGGGGAGGTCGCACAGATACGCAGTATTTT
NA	TRBD2	TRBV4-2	TRBJ2-3	CASSHESGTSRSTDTQYF	TGTGCCAGCAGCCATGAATCCGGGACTAGCCGCTCCACAGATACGCAGTATTTT
few	TRBD1	TRBV2	TRBJ1-2	CASSERGLLGPF	TGTGCCAGCAGTGAAAGGGGGCTGTTGGGGCCCTTC
NA	NA	TRBV24-1	TRBJ2-4	CATSDGGQLAKNIQYF	TGTGCCACCAGTGACGGGGGACAGCTAGCCAAAAACATTCAGTACTTC
NA	NA	TRBV29-1	TRBJ2-1	CSVEDPRYSSYNEQFF	TGCAGCGTTGAAGACCCCCGTTATAGCTCCTACAATGAGCAGTTCTTC
few	TRBD2	TRBV2	TRBJ2-1	CATAETSGGAEFF	TGTGCCACCGCAGAGACTAGCGGGGGGGCGGAGTTCTTC
NA	TRBD2	TRBV7-8	TRBJ2-5	CASSFSPRLAGAETQYF	TGTGCCAGCAGCTTTTCCCCCCGACTAGCGGGAGCGGAGACCCAGTACTTC
NA	TRBD1	TRBV7-9	TRBJ2-7	CASSSIGQGGYEQYF	TGTGCCAGCAGCTCGATCGGACAGGGCGGCTACGAGCAGTACTTC